This TCR beta chain was captured by sequencing in a study of patients and donors after allogeneic stem cell transplantation (TCRdb year 2020). Libraries came from RT-PCR. TCRdb lists the instrument as NextSeq 550. The public reads were run again by TCRdb, first through fastp at Q25 and then through MiXCR, and only productive beta chains were kept. A single entry per CDR3 protein holds the most common genes and DNA from its merged rows. The sample table records 16,000 or so distinct CDR3 sequences; 27% of these occur just once. The top ten hold about 35% of the sample. This clonotype was counted at least ten times. Its specific antigen is unknown. No much larger clone is present one base from it, and per-base qualities are unavailable. The germline V end is reduced by 3 bases and the J end by 8 bases; junction bases left unmatched: 2. The CDR3, from cysteine to phenylalanine, totals 14 residues. Only the CDR3 part of the read is kept: 42 bases, read in frame from the first base.

Material: blood, either unsorted or a sorted T cell fraction (not recorded which). This sequence originates from a human donor who was either an allogeneic HSCT recipient or a stem cell or donor lymphocyte infusion donor (not recorded which). It is not recorded whose cells these are; they may come from a transplant donor. The sequence links TRBV12-3 or TRBV12-4 to TRBJ1-6; 9 bases in between match TRBD1. Read as DNA, the sequence is TGTGCCAGCAGTTTTCGGACAGGGGATTCACCCCTCCACTTT. Its amino acids are CASSFRTGDSPLHF.